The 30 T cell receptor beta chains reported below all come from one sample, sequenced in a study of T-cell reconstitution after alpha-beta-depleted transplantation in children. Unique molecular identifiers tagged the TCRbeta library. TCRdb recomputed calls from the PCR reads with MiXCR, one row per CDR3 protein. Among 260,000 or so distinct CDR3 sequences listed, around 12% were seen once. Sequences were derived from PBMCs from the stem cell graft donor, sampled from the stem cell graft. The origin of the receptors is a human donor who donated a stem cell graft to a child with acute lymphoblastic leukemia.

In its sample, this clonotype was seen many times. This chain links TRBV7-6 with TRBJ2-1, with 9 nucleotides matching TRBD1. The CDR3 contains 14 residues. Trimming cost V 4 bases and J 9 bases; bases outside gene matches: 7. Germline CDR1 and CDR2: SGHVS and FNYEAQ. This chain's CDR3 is CASSSWDRETEQFF. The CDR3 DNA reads TGTGCCAGCAGCTCCTGGGACAGGGAGACTGAGCAGTTCTTC.

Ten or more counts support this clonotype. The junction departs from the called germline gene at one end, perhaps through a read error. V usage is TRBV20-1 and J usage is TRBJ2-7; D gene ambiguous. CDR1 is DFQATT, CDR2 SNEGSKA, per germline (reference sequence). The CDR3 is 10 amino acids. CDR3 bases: TGCAGTGCGAGAGACGGACGAGACTACTTC. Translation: CSARDGRDYF.

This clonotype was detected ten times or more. Here the CDR3 DNA reads TGTGCCAGCAGGAATAACAGGGTTCAGCCCCAGCATTTT. Protein: CASRNNRVQPQHF. The chain combines TRBV6-1 with TRBJ1-5, with D maybe TRBD1 (6 bases). This CDR3 has 13 residues. V was clipped by 6 bases and J by 6 bases, with 12 bases between them. The V gene's germline CDR1 is MNHNS and CDR2 SASEGT.

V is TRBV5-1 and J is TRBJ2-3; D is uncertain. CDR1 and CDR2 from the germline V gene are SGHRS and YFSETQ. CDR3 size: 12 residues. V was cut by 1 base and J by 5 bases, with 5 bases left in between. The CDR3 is CASSLKRDTQYF. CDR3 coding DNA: TGCGCCAGCAGCTTGAAAAGAGATACGCAGTATTTT.

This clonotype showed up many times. The CDR3 DNA reads as TGCGCCAGCAGCTCCAATAACTATGGCTACACCTTC. Translation: CASSSNNYGYTF. This chain uses TRBV5-1 with TRBJ1-2, with no clear D. CDR3 length: 12 residues. Trimming removed 3 bases at V and 1 base at J, with 4 bases between. The germline V gene encodes CDR1 SGHRS and CDR2 YFSETQ.

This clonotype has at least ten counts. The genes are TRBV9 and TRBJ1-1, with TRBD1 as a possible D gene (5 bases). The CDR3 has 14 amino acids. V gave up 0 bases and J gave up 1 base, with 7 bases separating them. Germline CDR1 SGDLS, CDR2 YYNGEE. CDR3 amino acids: CASSVAGPNTEAFF. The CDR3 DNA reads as TGTGCCAGCAGCGTAGCGGGACCGAACACTGAAGCTTTCTTT.

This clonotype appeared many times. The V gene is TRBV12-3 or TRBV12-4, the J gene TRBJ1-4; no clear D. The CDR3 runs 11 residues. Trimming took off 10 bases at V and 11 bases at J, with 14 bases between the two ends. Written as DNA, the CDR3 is TGTGCCATCTGGGGAGGGTGGAAACTGTTTTTT. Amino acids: CAIWGGWKLFF.

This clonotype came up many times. This chain's CDR3 is CASSRSRNQPQHF. The CDR3 DNA sequence: TGTGCCAGCAGTCGGAGCCGCAATCAGCCCCAGCATTTT. This sequence joins TRBV6-1 and TRBJ1-5; D remains unclear. Trimming removed 5 bases at V and 2 bases at J, with 7 bases between. From germline, CDR1 is MNHNS and CDR2 SASEGT. The CDR3 sequence is 13 residues long.

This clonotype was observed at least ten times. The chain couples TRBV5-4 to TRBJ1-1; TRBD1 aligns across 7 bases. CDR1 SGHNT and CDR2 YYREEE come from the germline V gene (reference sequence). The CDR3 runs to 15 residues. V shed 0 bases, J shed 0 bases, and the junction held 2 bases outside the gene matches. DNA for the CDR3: TGTGCCAGCAGCTTGGAGGGGGCGTTGAACACTGAAGCTTTCTTT. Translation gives CASSLEGALNTEAFF.

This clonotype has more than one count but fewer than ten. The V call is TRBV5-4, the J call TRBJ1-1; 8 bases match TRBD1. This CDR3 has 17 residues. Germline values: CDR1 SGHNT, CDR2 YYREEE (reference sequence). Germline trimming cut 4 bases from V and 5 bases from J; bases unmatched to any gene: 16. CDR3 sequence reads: CASSPRTGNRPRTEAFF. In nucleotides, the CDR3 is TGTGCCAGCAGCCCCAGGACAGGGAATAGACCGAGGACTGAAGCTTTCTTT.

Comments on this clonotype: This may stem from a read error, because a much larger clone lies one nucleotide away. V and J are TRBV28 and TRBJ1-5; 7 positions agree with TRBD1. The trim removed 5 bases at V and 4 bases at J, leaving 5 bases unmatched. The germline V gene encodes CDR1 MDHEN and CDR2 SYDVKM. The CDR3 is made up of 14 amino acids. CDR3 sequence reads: CASSGQVTNQPQHF. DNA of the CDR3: TGTGCCAGCAGTGGACAGGTAACGAATCAGCCCCAGCATTTT.

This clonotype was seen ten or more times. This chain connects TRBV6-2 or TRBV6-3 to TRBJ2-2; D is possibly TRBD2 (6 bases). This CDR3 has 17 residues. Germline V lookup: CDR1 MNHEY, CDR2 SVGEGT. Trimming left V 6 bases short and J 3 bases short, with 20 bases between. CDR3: CASSWTPGSRDTGELFF. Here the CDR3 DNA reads TGTGCCAGCAGCTGGACCCCCGGGAGTCGGGACACCGGGGAGCTGTTTTTT.

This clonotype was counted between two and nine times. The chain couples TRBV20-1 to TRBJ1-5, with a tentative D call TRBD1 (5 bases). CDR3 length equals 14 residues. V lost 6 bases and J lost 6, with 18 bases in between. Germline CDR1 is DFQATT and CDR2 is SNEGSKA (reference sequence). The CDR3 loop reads CSARAGLSVQPQHF. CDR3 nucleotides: TGCAGTGCCAGGGCGGGGTTGAGTGTTCAGCCCCAGCATTTT.

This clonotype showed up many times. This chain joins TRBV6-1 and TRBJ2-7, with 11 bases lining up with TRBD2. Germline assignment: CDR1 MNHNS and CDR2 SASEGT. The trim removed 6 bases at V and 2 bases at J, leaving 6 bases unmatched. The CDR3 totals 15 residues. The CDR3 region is CASSTAGLAAYEQYF. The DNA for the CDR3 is TGTGCCAGCAGCACCGCGGGACTAGCGGCCTACGAGCAGTACTTC.

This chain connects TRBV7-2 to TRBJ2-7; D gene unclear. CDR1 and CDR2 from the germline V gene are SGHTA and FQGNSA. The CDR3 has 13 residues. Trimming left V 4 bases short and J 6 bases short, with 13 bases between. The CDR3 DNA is TGTGCCAGCAGCTCTGTCCCCTTGAGCGAGCAGTACTTC. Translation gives CASSSVPLSEQYF.

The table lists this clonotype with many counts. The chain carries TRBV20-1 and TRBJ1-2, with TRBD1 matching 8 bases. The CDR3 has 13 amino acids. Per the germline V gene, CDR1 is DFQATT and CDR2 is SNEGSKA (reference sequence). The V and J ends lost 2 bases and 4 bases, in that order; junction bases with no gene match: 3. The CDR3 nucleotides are TGCAGTGCTAGACCAGACAGGGGCTATGGCTACACCTTC. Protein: CSARPDRGYGYTF.

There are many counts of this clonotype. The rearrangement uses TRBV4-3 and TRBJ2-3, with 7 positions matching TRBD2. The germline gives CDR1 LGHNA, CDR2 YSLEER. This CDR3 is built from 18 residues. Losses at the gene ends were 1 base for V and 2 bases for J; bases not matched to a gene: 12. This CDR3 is CASSQGLIGTNPTDTQYF. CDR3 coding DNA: TGCGCCAGCAGCCAAGGTCTTATCGGGACTAACCCCACAGATACGCAGTATTTT.

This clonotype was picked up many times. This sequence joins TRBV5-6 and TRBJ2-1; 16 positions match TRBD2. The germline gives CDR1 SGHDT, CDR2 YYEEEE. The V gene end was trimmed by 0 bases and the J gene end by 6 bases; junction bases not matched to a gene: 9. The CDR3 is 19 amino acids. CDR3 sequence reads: CASSLDGTSGRALLNEQFF. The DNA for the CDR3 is TGTGCCAGCAGCTTGGATGGGACTAGCGGGAGGGCCCTTCTCAATGAGCAGTTCTTC. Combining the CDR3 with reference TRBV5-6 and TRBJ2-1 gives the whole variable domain DAGVTQSPTHLIKTRGQQVTLRCSPKSGHDTVSWYQQALGQGPQFIFQYYEEEERQRGNFPDRFSGHQFPNYSSELNVNALLLGDSALYLCASSLDGTSGRALLNEQFFGPGTRLTVL.

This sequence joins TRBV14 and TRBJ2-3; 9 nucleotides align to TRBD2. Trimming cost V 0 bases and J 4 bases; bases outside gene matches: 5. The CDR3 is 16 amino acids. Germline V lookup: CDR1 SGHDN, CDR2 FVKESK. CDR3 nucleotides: TGTGCCAGCAGCCAAGAAGGGACTAGCCCGCCAGATACGCAGTATTTT. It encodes CASSQEGTSPPDTQYF.

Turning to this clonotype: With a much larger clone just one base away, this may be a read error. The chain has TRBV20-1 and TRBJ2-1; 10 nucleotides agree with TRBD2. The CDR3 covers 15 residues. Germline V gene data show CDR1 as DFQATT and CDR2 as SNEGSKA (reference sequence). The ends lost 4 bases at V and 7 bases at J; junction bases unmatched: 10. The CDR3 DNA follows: TGCAGTGCTACTTCCAGGACTAGCGGAGGTAATGAGCAGTTCTTC. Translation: CSATSRTSGGNEQFF.

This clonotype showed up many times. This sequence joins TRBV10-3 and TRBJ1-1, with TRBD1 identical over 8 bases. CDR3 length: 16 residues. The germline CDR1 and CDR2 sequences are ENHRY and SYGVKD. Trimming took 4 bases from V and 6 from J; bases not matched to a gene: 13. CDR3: CAISGAGGGRSPEAFF. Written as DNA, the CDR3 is TGTGCCATCAGTGGGGCAGGGGGCGGAAGGAGTCCTGAAGCTTTCTTT.

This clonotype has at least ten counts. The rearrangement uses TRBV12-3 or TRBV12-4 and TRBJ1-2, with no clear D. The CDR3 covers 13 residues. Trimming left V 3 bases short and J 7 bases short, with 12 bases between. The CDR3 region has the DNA TGTGCCAGCAGTTTCTCTGTAGACGCTGGCTACACCTTC. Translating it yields CASSFSVDAGYTF.

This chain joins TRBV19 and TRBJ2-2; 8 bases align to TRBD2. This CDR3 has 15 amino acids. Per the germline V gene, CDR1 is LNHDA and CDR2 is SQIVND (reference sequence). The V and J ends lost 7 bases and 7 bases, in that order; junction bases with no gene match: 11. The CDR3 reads CASNVGGRSIGELFF. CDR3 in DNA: TGTGCCAGTAATGTGGGCGGGAGGTCGATCGGGGAGCTGTTTTTT.

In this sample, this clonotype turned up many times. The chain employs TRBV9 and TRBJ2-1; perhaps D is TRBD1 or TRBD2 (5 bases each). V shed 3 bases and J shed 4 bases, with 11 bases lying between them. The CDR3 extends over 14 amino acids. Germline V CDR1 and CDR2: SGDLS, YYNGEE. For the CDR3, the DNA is TGTGCCAGCAGCGCCTCCGGGGCGTACAATGAGCAGTTCTTC. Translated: CASSASGAYNEQFF.

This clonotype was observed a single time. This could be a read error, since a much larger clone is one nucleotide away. The CDR3 bases are TGCAGTGCTCCAGACAGGGACTATGCCTACACCTTC. Translation: CSAPDRDYAYTF. V and J are TRBV20-1 and TRBJ1-2, with 7 bases aligning to TRBD1. Germline V gene lookup returns CDR1 DFQATT and CDR2 SNEGSKA (reference sequence). CDR3 length equals 12 residues.

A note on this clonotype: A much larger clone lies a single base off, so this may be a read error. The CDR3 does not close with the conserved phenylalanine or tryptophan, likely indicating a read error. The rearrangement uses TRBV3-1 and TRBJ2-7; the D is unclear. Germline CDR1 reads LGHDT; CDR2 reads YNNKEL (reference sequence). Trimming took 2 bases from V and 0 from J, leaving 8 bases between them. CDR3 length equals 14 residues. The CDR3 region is CASSQQTGSYEQYS. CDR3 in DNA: TGTGCCAGCAGCCAACAGACGGGCTCCTACGAGCAGTACTCC.

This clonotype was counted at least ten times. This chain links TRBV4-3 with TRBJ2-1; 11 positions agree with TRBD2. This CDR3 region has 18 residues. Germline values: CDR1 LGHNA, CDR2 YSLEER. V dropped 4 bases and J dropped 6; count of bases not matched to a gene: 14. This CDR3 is CASSLMGRLAGQGNEQFF. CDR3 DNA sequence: TGCGCCAGCAGCCTCATGGGGAGACTAGCGGGGCAGGGCAATGAGCAGTTCTTC.

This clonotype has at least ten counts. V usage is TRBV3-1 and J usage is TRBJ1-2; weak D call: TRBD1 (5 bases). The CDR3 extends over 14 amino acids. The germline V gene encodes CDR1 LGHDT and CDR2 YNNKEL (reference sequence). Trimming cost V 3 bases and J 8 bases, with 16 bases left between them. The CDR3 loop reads CASSHLEGSGGYTF. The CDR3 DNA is TGTGCCAGCAGCCACTTGGAGGGGTCTGGAGGCTACACCTTC.

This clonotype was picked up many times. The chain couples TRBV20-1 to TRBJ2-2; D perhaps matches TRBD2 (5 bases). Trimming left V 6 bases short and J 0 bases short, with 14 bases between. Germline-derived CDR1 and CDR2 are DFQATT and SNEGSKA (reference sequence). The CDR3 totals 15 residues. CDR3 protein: CSAEYAGANTGELFF. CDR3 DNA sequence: TGCAGTGCCGAGTACGCGGGCGCGAACACCGGGGAGCTGTTTTTT.

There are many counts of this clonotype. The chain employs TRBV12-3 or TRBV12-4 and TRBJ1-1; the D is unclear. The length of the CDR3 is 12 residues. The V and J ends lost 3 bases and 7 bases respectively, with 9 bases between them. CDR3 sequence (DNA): TGTGCCAGCAGTTTTATCCTGCTTGAAGCTTTCTTT. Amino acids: CASSFILLEAFF.